The rows below give T cell receptor beta chains drawn from one sample of a study of HIV-infected patients and healthy controls. TCRdb re-called the 5' RACE reads through MiXCR, storing one row per CDR3 protein. The sample has more than 15,000 distinct CDR3 sequences; roughly 19% are singletons. Sequenced: CD8+ T cells from blood. The receptors come from a human donor in good health. Each CDR3 is given with its conserved first and last residue. The D gene is left open where the match is weak. Expanded clones are given a class, and other clones once, few, many or no size at all.

cdr3_length	clone_size	v_call	j_call	d_call	cdr3_nt	cdr3_aa
14	many	TRBV4-1	TRBJ2-3	.	TGCGCCAGCAGCCAAGATGGTACCACAGATACGCAGTATTTT	CASSQDGTTDTQYF
15	few	TRBV29-1	TRBJ1-1	TRBD1	TGCAGCGCCCGCACGGAGGGGGCGCGGTGGGCTGAAGCTTTCTTT	CSARTEGARWAEAFF
14	many	TRBV14	TRBJ2-3	TRBD2	TGTGCCAGCAGCCCAGCGGGAGTTCCAGATACGCAGTATTTT	CASSPAGVPDTQYF
13	many	TRBV27	TRBJ1-4	.	TGTGCCAGCAGTAGCCCTAGATATGAAAAACTGTTTTTT	CASSSPRYEKLFF
16	few	TRBV7-6	TRBJ2-1	TRBD1	TGTGCCAGCAGCTTAGTACTCCGGGACAGGGGCGATGAGCAGTTCTTC	CASSLVLRDRGDEQFF
17	many	TRBV9	TRBJ2-1	TRBD2	TGTGCCAGCAGCGTAGGTTTAGGGACTAGCGGCAAAAATGAGCAGTTCTTC	CASSVGLGTSGKNEQFF
15	once	TRBV4-1	TRBJ2-7	.	TGCGCCAGCAGCCATGGTGGGAGTAACGGATACGAGCAGTACTTC	CASSHGGSNGYEQYF
19	.	TRBV28	TRBJ2-7	TRBD1	TGTGCCAGCAGTTCAGTCCTCCGGATGGACAGGGATTACTCCTACGAGCAGTACTTC	CASSSVLRMDRDYSYEQYF
16	few	TRBV2	TRBJ2-3	TRBD2	TGTGCCAGCAGTGAATGGGTTAGCGGGTACACAGATACGCAGTATTTT	CASSEWVSGYTDTQYF
15	.	TRBV5-5	TRBJ1-3	TRBD1	TGTGCCAGCAGCGTAGACAGGGGGGCAGGAAACACCATATATTTT	CASSVDRGAGNTIYF
12	few	TRBV7-9	TRBJ2-7	.	TGTGCCAGCAGCCCGCCAGGGTACGAGCAGTACTTC	CASSPPGYEQYF
14	few	TRBV6-1	TRBJ1-1	TRBD1	TGTGCCAGCAGTGAATGGACAGGCAACACTGAAGCTTTCTTT	CASSEWTGNTEAFF
15	few	TRBV4-1	TRBJ1-2	TRBD1	TGCGCCAGCAGCCAAGATCGGGACAGGGGGTATGGCTACACCTTC	CASSQDRDRGYGYTF
15	many	TRBV9	TRBJ1-1	TRBD1	TGTGCCAGCAGCCCCTGGACAGGGGCGAACACTGAAGCTTTCTTT	CASSPWTGANTEAFF
19	.	TRBV7-9	TRBJ2-3	TRBD2	TGTGCCAGCAGCTTAGGCCTAGGGACGGGACTAGCGAGCGCAGATACGCAGTATTTT	CASSLGLGTGLASADTQYF
11	many	TRBV7-9	TRBJ2-1	.	TGTGCCAGCAGCTTTCAGCGTGAGCAGTTCTTC	CASSFQREQFF
16	few	TRBV5-6	TRBJ1-5	.	TGTGCCAGCAGCTTGTGGGCTCGAGTCGACAATCAGCCCCAGCATTTT	CASSLWARVDNQPQHF
16	.	TRBV4-1	TRBJ2-1	TRBD2	TGCGCCAGCAGCCATAATCCCGGGACTAGCGGGCGTGAGCAGTTCTTC	CASSHNPGTSGREQFF
17	few	TRBV7-3	TRBJ2-3	TRBD2	TGTGCCAGCAGCTTAACCCATGGACTAGCGGGGACGGATACGCAGTATTTT	CASSLTHGLAGTDTQYF
15	many	TRBV6-6	TRBJ1-5	TRBD1	TGTGCCAGCAGTTACAAGGGGGCCAGGAATCAGCCCCAGCATTTT	CASSYKGARNQPQHF
14	many	TRBV5-1	TRBJ2-7	.	TGCGCCAGCAGCCCGTTGACAGGAGGGCACGAGCAGTACTTC	CASSPLTGGHEQYF
16	.	TRBV19	TRBJ2-1	TRBD2	TGTGCCAGTAGTATTTCCGGCGGGAGATCGTACAATGAGCAGTTCTTC	CASSISGGRSYNEQFF
13	many	TRBV20-1	TRBJ1-4	.	TGCAGTGCTCAGGGAGGGGCTAATGAAAAACTGTTTTTT	CSAQGGANEKLFF
14	few	TRBV4-2	TRBJ2-1	TRBD2	TGTGCCAGCAGCCTAAATTTAGGCGGGGGGGAACAGTTCTTC	CASSLNLGGGEQFF
15	.	TRBV19	TRBJ2-1	TRBD2	TGTGCCAGTAGTAGACTAGCGGGGGCCAACCATGAGCAGTTCTTC	CASSRLAGANHEQFF
15	few	TRBV7-2	TRBJ2-7	.	TGTGCCAGCAGCTTAGAGGCGGTAAGCTCCTACGAGCAGTACTTC	CASSLEAVSSYEQYF
10	few	TRBV6-2/TRBV6-3	TRBJ1-2	.	TGTGCCAGCCGGGACAACGGCTACACCTTC	CASRDNGYTF
16	.	TRBV5-1	TRBJ1-5	.	TGCGCCAGCAGCTTGGCCTTGGGAAGGCGCAATCAGCCCCAGCATTTT	CASSLALGRRNQPQHF
15	.	TRBV27	TRBJ2-7	.	TGTGCCAGCAGTTTAGGGGGTCAGGTTGGTTACGAGCAGTACTTC	CASSLGGQVGYEQYF
14	.	TRBV6-5	TRBJ1-1	.	TGTGCCAGCAGTACTGGACAGACGAACACTGAAGCTTTCTTT	CASSTGQTNTEAFF